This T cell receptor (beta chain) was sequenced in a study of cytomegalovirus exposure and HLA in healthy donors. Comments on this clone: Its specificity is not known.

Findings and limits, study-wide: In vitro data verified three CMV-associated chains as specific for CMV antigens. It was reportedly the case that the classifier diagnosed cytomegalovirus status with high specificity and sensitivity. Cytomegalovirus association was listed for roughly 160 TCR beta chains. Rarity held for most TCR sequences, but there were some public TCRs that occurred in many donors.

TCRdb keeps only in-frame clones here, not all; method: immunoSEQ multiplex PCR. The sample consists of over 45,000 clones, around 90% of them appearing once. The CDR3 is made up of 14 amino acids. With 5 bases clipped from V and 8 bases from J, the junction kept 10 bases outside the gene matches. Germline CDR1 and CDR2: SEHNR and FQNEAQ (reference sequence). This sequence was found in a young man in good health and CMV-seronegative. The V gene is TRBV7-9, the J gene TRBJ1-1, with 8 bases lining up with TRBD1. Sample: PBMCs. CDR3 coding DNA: TGTGCCAGCAGCCCTGTCCAGGGGGCACTGGAAGCTTTCTTT. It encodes CASSPVQGALEAFF.